A single sample is the source of the 11 T cell receptor beta chains below, sequenced in a study of T cell responses to AZD1222 COVID-19 vaccine. This table comes from immunoSEQ multiplex PCR, and its TCRdb copy is limited to in-frame clones, with some not included. The sample includes roughly 250,000 clones, approximately 95% of them seen just once. The sequenced sample was peripheral blood, obtained on day 0 of AZD1222 vaccination. These receptors came from an adult in good health.

The rearrangement joins TRBV24-1 to TRBJ1-2; D is perhaps TRBD1 (6 bases). Trimming cost V 4 bases and J 2 bases, with 10 bases left between them. Germline CDR1 is KGHDR and CDR2 is SFDVKD. This CDR3 has 14 amino acids. CDR3 protein: CATSDPTGNYGYTF. The CDR3 nucleotides are TGTGCCACCAGTGACCCAACAGGGAACTATGGCTACACCTTC.

Note on this clone: Additional DNA sequences in this sample encode the identical CDR3. The V and J genes are TRBV28 and TRBJ1-2, with D maybe TRBD1 (6 bases). This CDR3 comprises 13 residues. Trimming cost V 5 bases and J 4 bases, with 11 bases left between them. In germline, CDR1 is MDHEN, CDR2 SYDVKM. The CDR3 region is CASSLGQSYGYTF. The CDR3 DNA reads as TGTGCCAGCAGTCTCGGACAGAGCTATGGCTACACCTTC.

The gene calls are TRBV6-5 and TRBJ1-6; 7 nucleotides line up with TRBD1. CDR3 length equals 14 residues. Germline V CDR1 and CDR2: MNHEY, SVGAGI. Losses at the gene ends were 6 bases for V and 6 bases for J; bases not matched to a gene: 5. CDR3 residues: CASRRTGRNSPLHF. DNA for the CDR3: TGTGCCAGCAGACGGACAGGTCGTAATTCACCCCTCCACTTT.

J is TRBJ2-6 and V is TRBV10-1; D unresolved. The germline V and J ends were trimmed by 2 bases and 12 bases, with 11 bases remaining between them. Germline CDR1 and CDR2: WNHNN and SYGVQD (reference sequence). This CDR3 has 13 amino acids. CDR3: CASSEEPASVLTF. The CDR3 region has the DNA TGCGCCAGCAGTGAGGAGCCAGCGAGCGTCCTGACTTTC.

The J gene is TRBJ2-3, the V gene TRBV5-1; D ambiguous. The germline V and J ends were trimmed by 2 bases and 5 bases, with 15 bases remaining between them. Germline V gene data show CDR1 as SGHRS and CDR2 as YFSETQ. This CDR3 has 15 residues. DNA for the CDR3: TGCGCCAGCAGCTTTTTTTGGGCTACACAAGATACGCAGTATTTT. This translates into CASSFFWATQDTQYF.

This clone appeared a single time. The chain is built from TRBV28 and TRBJ1-2, with TRBD1 identical over 8 bases. The CDR3 extends over 13 amino acids. CDR1 and CDR2 from the germline V gene are MDHEN and SYDVKM. V dropped 5 bases and J dropped 8; count of bases not matched to a gene: 7. The CDR3 DNA reads TGTGCCAGCAGTCGGGGCAGGGGGCAGGGCTACACCTTC. It translates to CASSRGRGQGYTF.

The rearrangement links TRBV5-1 to TRBJ2-3; 7 bases are a match to TRBD2. V dropped 1 base and J dropped 6; count of bases not matched to a gene: 2. The germline gives CDR1 SGHRS, CDR2 YFSETQ. This CDR3 region has 13 residues. The CDR3 DNA is TGCGCCAGCAGCTTGTTGGGAGGGGATACGCAGTATTTT. Translating it yields CASSLLGGDTQYF.

The chain links TRBV10-3 to TRBJ1-5, with 10 bases that match TRBD1. CDR1 is ENHRY and CDR2 is SYGVKD in the germline V gene. With 7 bases clipped from V and 7 bases from J, the junction kept 10 bases outside the gene matches. The CDR3 has 15 amino acids. CDR3 protein: CAITQRGDRGQPQHF. CDR3 sequence (DNA): TGTGCCATCACTCAAAGAGGGGACAGGGGACAGCCCCAGCATTTT.

The rearrangement links TRBV28 to TRBJ2-4; no clear D. The CDR3 is 12 amino acids. The germline CDR1 and CDR2 sequences are MDHEN and SYDVKM. Trimming took off 6 bases at V and 8 bases at J, with 11 bases between the two ends. CDR3 in amino acids: CASRAPGHIQYF. The CDR3 nucleotides are TGTGCCAGCAGAGCCCCGGGTCACATTCAGTACTTC.

V gene TRBV13 combines with J gene TRBJ2-3; 12 nucleotides agree with TRBD1. Looked up from germline, CDR1 is PRHDT and CDR2 is FYEKMQ (reference sequence). J gave up 3 bases and V 5 bases, and 3 bases lay outside the gene matches. The CDR3 covers 15 residues. CDR3 in DNA: TGTGCCAGCAGCCCGGGACAGGGGGCAACAGATACGCAGTATTTT. The encoded protein is CASSPGQGATDTQYF.

V usage is TRBV12-3 or TRBV12-4 and J usage is TRBJ2-7, with 7 bases fitting TRBD2. V was clipped by 3 bases and J by 3 bases; unmatched bases: 2. The CDR3 loop spans 13 amino acids. CDR3 residues: CASSFGTNYEQYF. The CDR3 DNA reads as TGTGCCAGCAGTTTTGGGACTAACTACGAGCAGTACTTC.